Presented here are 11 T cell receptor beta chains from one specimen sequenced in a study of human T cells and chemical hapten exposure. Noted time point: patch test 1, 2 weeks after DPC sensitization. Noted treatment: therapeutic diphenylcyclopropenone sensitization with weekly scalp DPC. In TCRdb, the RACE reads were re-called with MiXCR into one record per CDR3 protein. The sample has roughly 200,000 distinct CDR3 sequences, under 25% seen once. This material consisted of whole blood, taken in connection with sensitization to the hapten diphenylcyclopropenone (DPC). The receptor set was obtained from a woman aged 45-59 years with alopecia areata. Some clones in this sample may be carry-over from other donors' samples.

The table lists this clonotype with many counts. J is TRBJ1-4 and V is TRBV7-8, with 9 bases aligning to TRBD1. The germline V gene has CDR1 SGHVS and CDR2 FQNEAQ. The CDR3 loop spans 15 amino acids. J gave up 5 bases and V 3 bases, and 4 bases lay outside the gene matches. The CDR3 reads CASSLSGTGNEKLFF. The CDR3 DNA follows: TGTGCCAGCAGCTTGAGCGGGACAGGGAATGAAAAACTGTTTTTT.

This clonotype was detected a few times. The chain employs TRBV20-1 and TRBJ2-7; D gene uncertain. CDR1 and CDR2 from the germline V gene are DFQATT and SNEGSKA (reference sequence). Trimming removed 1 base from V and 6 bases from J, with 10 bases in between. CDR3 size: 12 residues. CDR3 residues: CSARAATPEQYF. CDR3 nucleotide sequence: TGCAGTGCTAGAGCCGCGACTCCCGAGCAGTACTTC.

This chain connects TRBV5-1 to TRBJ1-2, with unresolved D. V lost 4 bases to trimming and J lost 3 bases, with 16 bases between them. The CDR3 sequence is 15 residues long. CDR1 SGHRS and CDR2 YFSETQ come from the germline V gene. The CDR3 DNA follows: TGCGCCAGCAGCCAAGGCCTCTCCGATGACTATGGCTACACCTTC. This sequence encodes CASSQGLSDDYGYTF.

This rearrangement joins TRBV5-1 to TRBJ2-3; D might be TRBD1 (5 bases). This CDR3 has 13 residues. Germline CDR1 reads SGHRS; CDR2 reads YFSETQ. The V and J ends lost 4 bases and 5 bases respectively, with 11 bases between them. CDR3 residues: CASSQDNRDTQYF. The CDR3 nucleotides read TGCGCCAGCAGCCAGGACAACCGAGATACGCAGTATTTT.

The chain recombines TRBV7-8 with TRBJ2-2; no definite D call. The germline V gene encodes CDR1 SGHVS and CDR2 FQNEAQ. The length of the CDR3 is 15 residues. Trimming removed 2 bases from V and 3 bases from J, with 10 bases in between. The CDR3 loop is CASSLLVGYTGELFF. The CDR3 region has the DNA TGTGCCAGCAGCTTATTAGTAGGGTACACCGGGGAGCTGTTTTTT. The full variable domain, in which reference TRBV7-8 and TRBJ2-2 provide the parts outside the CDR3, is GAGVSQSPRYKVAKRGQDVALRCDPISGHVSLFWYQQALGQGPEFLTYFQNEAQLDKSGLPSDRFFAERPEGSVSTLKIQRTQQEDSAVYLCASSLLVGYTGELFFGEGSRLTVL.

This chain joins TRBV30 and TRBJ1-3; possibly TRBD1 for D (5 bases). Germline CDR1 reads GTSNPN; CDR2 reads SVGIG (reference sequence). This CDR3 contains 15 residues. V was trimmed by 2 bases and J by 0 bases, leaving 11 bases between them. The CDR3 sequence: CAWSRDSGSGNTIYF. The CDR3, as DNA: TGTGCCTGGAGTAGAGACAGTGGCTCTGGAAACACCATATATTTT.

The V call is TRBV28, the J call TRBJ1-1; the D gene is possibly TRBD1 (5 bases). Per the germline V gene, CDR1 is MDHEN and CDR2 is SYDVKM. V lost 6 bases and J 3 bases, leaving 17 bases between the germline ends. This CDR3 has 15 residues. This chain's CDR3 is CASSFAGKRDTEAFF. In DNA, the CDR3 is TGTGCCAGCAGCTTTGCAGGGAAACGGGACACTGAAGCTTTCTTT.

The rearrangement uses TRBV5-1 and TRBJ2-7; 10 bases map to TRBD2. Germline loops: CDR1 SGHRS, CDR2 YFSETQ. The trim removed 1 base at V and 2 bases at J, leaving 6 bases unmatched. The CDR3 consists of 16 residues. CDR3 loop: CASSLTLAGETYEQYF. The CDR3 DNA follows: TGCGCCAGCAGCTTGACGCTAGCGGGAGAAACCTACGAGCAGTACTTC.

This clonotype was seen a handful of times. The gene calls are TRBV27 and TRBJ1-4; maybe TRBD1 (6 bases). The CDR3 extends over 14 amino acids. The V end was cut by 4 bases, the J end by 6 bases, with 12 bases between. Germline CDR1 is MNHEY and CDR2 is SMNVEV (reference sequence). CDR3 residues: CASSSWDKDEKLFF. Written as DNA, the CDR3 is TGTGCCAGCAGTTCGTGGGACAAGGATGAAAAACTGTTTTTT.

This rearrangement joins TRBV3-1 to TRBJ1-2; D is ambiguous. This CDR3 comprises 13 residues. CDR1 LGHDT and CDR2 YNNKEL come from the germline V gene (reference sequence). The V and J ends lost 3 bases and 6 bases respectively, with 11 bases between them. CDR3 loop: CASSHGSPNGYTF. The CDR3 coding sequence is TGTGCCAGCAGCCATGGATCCCCTAATGGCTACACCTTC.

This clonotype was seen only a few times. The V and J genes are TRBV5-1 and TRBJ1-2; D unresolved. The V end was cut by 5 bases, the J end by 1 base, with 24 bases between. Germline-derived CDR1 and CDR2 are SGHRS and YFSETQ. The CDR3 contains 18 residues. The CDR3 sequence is CASRFILRRTENNYGYTF. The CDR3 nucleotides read TGCGCCAGCAGATTCATTTTACGACGGACCGAGAATAACTATGGCTACACCTTC. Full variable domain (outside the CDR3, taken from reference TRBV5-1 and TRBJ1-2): KAGVTQTPRYLIKTRGQQVTLSCSPISGHRSVSWYQQTPGQGLQFLFEYFSETQRNKGNFPGRFSGRQFSNSRSEMNVSTLELGDSALYLCASRFILRRTENNYGYTFGSGTRLTVV.